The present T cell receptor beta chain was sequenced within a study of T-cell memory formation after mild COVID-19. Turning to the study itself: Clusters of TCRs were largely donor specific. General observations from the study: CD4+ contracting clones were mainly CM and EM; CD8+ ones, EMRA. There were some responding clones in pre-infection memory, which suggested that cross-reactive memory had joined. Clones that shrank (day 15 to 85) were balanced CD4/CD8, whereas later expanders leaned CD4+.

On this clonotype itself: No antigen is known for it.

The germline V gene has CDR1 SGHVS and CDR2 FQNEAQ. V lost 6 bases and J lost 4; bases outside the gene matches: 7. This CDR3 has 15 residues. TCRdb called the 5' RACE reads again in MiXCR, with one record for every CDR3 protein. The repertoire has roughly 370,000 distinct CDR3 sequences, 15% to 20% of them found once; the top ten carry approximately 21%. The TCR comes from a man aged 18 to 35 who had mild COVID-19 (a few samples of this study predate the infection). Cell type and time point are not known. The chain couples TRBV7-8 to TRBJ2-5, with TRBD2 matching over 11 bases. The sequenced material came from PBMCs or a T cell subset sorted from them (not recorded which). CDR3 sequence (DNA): TGTGCCAGCAGGCGTAGTCTAGCGGGAGGAGAGACCCAGTACTTC. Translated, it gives CASRRSLAGGETQYF.